This is a list of T cell receptor beta chains from one sample in a study of CD8 T cells in Susac syndrome. One entry per CDR3 protein, called by TCRdb with MiXCR from the immunoSEQ multiplex PCR reads. This sample has roughly 84,000 distinct CDR3 sequences; roughly 95% occur once, and the top ten carry approximately 0.42%. The specimen was CD8+ T cells from PBMCs. The source is a human donor with Susac syndrome. Both conserved end residues are part of each CDR3. The order of the fields is V gene, clone size, D gene, J gene, CDR3 length, CDR3 protein, CDR3 DNA. A D gene is named only where the DNA matches it firmly. Expanded clones are given a class, and other clones once, few, many or no size at all.

v_gene: TRBV6-1; abundance: few; d_gene: NA; j_gene: TRBJ2-2; len: 14; CDR3aa: CASGRGANTGELFF; CDR3nt: TGTGCCAGCGGTAGAGGGGCGAACACCGGGGAGCTGTTTTTT
v_gene: TRBV6-5; abundance: NA; d_gene: NA; j_gene: TRBJ2-1; len: 12; CDR3aa: CASRRQTNEQFF; CDR3nt: TGTGCCAGCAGGCGACAGACCAATGAGCAGTTCTTC
v_gene: TRBV20-1; abundance: NA; d_gene: TRBD2; j_gene: TRBJ2-7; len: 16; CDR3aa: CSAKGLEGDRVYEQYF; CDR3nt: TGCAGTGCTAAAGGACTAGAAGGCGATCGGGTCTACGAGCAGTACTTC
v_gene: TRBV29-1; abundance: once; d_gene: NA; j_gene: TRBJ2-7; len: 18; CDR3aa: CSVEGGTEPYREGSEQYF; CDR3nt: TGCAGCGTTGAAGGTGGGACAGAACCTTATCGGGAGGGCTCCGAGCAGTACTTC
v_gene: TRBV4-3; abundance: NA; d_gene: TRBD2; j_gene: TRBJ2-7; len: 19; CDR3aa: CASSQALGLDGLADYEQYF; CDR3nt: TGCGCCAGCAGCCAAGCCCTGGGATTAGACGGACTAGCGGATTACGAGCAGTACTTC
v_gene: TRBV4-3; abundance: NA; d_gene: NA; j_gene: TRBJ2-2; len: 14; CDR3aa: CASSQWGETGELFF; CDR3nt: TGCGCCAGCAGCCAATGGGGGGAGACCGGGGAGCTGTTTTTT
v_gene: TRBV27; abundance: NA; d_gene: NA; j_gene: TRBJ1-1; len: 15; CDR3aa: CASSLSRDPNTEAFF; CDR3nt: TGTGCCAGCAGTTTATCAAGAGATCCGAACACTGAAGCTTTCTTT
v_gene: TRBV6-4; abundance: NA; d_gene: NA; j_gene: TRBJ1-6; len: 13; CDR3aa: CASSQGLGSPLHF; CDR3nt: TGTGCCAGCAGTCAAGGGCTTGGTTCACCCCTCCACTTT
v_gene: TRBV20-1; abundance: NA; d_gene: NA; j_gene: TRBJ1-2; len: 12; CDR3aa: CSARVWRFGYTF; CDR3nt: TGCAGTGCTAGAGTTTGGAGGTTCGGCTACACCTTC
v_gene: TRBV6-6; abundance: NA; d_gene: NA; j_gene: TRBJ2-4; len: 11; CDR3aa: CAIETGNIQYF; CDR3nt: TGTGCCATCGAGACGGGAAACATTCAGTACTTC
v_gene: TRBV28; abundance: NA; d_gene: TRBD2; j_gene: TRBJ2-7; len: 15; CDR3aa: CASRLSGSVTDEQYF; CDR3nt: TGTGCCAGCAGGCTTAGCGGGAGTGTTACCGACGAGCAGTACTTC
v_gene: TRBV12-3/TRBV12-4; abundance: NA; d_gene: NA; j_gene: TRBJ2-7; len: 13; CDR3aa: CASSTGYSYEQYF; CDR3nt: TGTGCCAGCAGTACGGGCTACTCCTACGAGCAGTACTTC
v_gene: TRBV6-5; abundance: NA; d_gene: NA; j_gene: TRBJ2-7; len: 12; CDR3aa: CASGSGLDEQYF; CDR3nt: TGTGCCAGCGGGTCCGGCCTCGACGAGCAGTACTTC
v_gene: TRBV9; abundance: NA; d_gene: NA; j_gene: TRBJ1-1; len: 15; CDR3aa: CASSAWVGTNTEAFF; CDR3nt: TGTGCCAGCAGCGCATGGGTGGGGACTAACACTGAAGCTTTCTTT
v_gene: TRBV19; abundance: NA; d_gene: NA; j_gene: TRBJ2-7; len: 15; CDR3aa: CATSGAGRYSYEQYF; CDR3nt: TGTGCCACCTCCGGGGCAGGGAGGTATTCCTACGAGCAGTACTTC
v_gene: TRBV19; abundance: few; d_gene: TRBD1; j_gene: TRBJ1-5; len: 14; CDR3aa: CASSSGQSNQPQHF; CDR3nt: TGTGCCAGTAGTTCGGGACAGAGCAATCAGCCCCAGCATTTT
v_gene: TRBV9; abundance: NA; d_gene: NA; j_gene: TRBJ2-1; len: 14; CDR3aa: CASSVGAWEPEQFF; CDR3nt: TGTGCCAGCAGCGTAGGGGCGTGGGAACCTGAGCAGTTCTTC
v_gene: TRBV2; abundance: NA; d_gene: TRBD1; j_gene: TRBJ2-5; len: 14; CDR3aa: CASRTGTGQETQYF; CDR3nt: TGTGCCAGCAGGACAGGGACAGGACAAGAGACCCAGTACTTC
v_gene: TRBV4-3; abundance: NA; d_gene: NA; j_gene: TRBJ2-1; len: 15; CDR3aa: CASSQDWGRADEQFF; CDR3nt: TGCGCCAGCAGCCAAGATTGGGGCAGGGCCGATGAGCAGTTCTTC
v_gene: TRBV4-2; abundance: NA; d_gene: TRBD2; j_gene: TRBJ2-1; len: 18; CDR3aa: CASSQDGTSRGGHNEQFF; CDR3nt: TGTGCCAGCAGCCAAGACGGGACTAGTCGGGGAGGACACAATGAGCAGTTCTTC
v_gene: TRBV10-3; abundance: NA; d_gene: TRBD1; j_gene: TRBJ2-1; len: 15; CDR3aa: CATFPLRGRVNEQFF; CDR3nt: TGTGCCACCTTTCCTCTTAGGGGGCGCGTCAATGAGCAGTTCTTC
v_gene: TRBV4-3; abundance: once; d_gene: NA; j_gene: TRBJ2-3; len: 16; CDR3aa: CASSQGRQAVEDTQYF; CDR3nt: TGCGCCAGCAGCCAAGGGAGGCAGGCCGTCGAAGATACGCAGTATTTT
v_gene: TRBV27; abundance: NA; d_gene: NA; j_gene: TRBJ2-4; len: 14; CDR3aa: CASSPGRFLNIQYF; CDR3nt: TGTGCCAGCAGTCCAGGGAGATTCCTGAACATTCAGTACTTC
v_gene: TRBV2; abundance: NA; d_gene: NA; j_gene: TRBJ2-5; len: 12; CDR3aa: CASIRAEETQYF; CDR3nt: TGTGCCAGCATCCGCGCCGAAGAGACCCAGTACTTC
v_gene: TRBV20-1; abundance: NA; d_gene: TRBD1; j_gene: TRBJ2-5; len: 14; CDR3aa: CSALGQGRWETQYF; CDR3nt: TGCAGTGCCCTGGGACAGGGGAGGTGGGAGACCCAGTACTTC
v_gene: TRBV21-1; abundance: NA; d_gene: NA; j_gene: TRBJ2-7; len: 14; CDR3aa: CASSWLWWADEQYF; CDR3nt: TGTGCCAGCAGCTGGCTATGGTGGGCGGACGAGCAGTACTTC
v_gene: TRBV5-4; abundance: once; d_gene: NA; j_gene: TRBJ2-2; len: 15; CDR3aa: CASAETSSNTGELFF; CDR3nt: TGTGCCAGCGCCGAGACAAGTTCAAACACCGGGGAGCTGTTTTTT
v_gene: TRBV20-1; abundance: once; d_gene: TRBD2; j_gene: TRBJ2-7; len: 12; CDR3aa: CSAGLAEYEQYF; CDR3nt: TGCAGTGCCGGACTAGCGGAATACGAGCAGTACTTC
v_gene: TRBV5-1; abundance: NA; d_gene: NA; j_gene: TRBJ2-3; len: 14; CDR3aa: CASSFRDSTDTQYF; CDR3nt: TGCGCCAGCAGCTTCCGGGACAGCACAGATACGCAGTATTTT
v_gene: TRBV14; abundance: NA; d_gene: NA; j_gene: TRBJ1-6; len: 16; CDR3aa: CASSQAGVRHNSPLHF; CDR3nt: TGTGCCAGCAGCCAAGCTGGGGTACGGCATAATTCACCCCTCCACTTT
v_gene: TRBV9; abundance: NA; d_gene: NA; j_gene: TRBJ1-3; len: 12; CDR3aa: CASSSDGNTIYF; CDR3nt: TGTGCCAGCAGTTCGGATGGAAACACCATATATTTT
v_gene: TRBV7-6; abundance: NA; d_gene: TRBD1; j_gene: TRBJ1-5; len: 14; CDR3aa: CASSPDRGNQPQHF; CDR3nt: TGTGCCAGCAGCCCCGACAGGGGGAATCAGCCCCAGCATTTT
v_gene: TRBV5-5; abundance: NA; d_gene: NA; j_gene: TRBJ2-7; len: 13; CDR3aa: CASSSASPYEQYF; CDR3nt: TGTGCCAGCAGCTCGGCCTCCCCCTACGAGCAGTACTTC
v_gene: TRBV27; abundance: NA; d_gene: TRBD1; j_gene: TRBJ1-1; len: 15; CDR3aa: CASSWGQASNTEAFF; CDR3nt: TGTGCCAGCAGTTGGGGACAGGCGTCGAACACTGAAGCTTTCTTT
v_gene: TRBV10-3; abundance: NA; d_gene: NA; j_gene: TRBJ2-5; len: 14; CDR3aa: CAISESAGGEGQYF; CDR3nt: TGTGCCATCAGTGAGTCGGCTGGAGGGGAAGGACAGTACTTC
v_gene: TRBV28; abundance: NA; d_gene: NA; j_gene: TRBJ2-3; len: 15; CDR3aa: CASSLGLIGTDTQYF; CDR3nt: TGTGCCAGCAGTTTAGGATTGATAGGGACAGATACGCAGTATTTT
v_gene: TRBV7-3; abundance: once; d_gene: TRBD2; j_gene: TRBJ2-5; len: 15; CDR3aa: CASSPGTSGGETQYF; CDR3nt: TGTGCCAGCAGCCCAGGGACTAGCGGTGGGGAGACCCAGTACTTC
v_gene: TRBV20-1; abundance: once; d_gene: NA; j_gene: TRBJ1-5; len: 14; CDR3aa: CSVGRRVRDQPQHF; CDR3nt: TGCAGTGTCGGTCGTCGGGTTCGGGATCAGCCCCAGCATTTT